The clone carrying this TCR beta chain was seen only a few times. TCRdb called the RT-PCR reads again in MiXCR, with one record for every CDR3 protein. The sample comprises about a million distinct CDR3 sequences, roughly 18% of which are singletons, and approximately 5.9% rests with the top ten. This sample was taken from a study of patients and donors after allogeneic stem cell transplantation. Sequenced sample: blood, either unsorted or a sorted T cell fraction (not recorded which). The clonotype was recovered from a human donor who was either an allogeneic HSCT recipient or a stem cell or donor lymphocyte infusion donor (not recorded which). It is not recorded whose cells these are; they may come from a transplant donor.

For the CDR3, the DNA is TGTGCCAGCAGATTGGGGCTCCTCATTCAAGAGACCCAGTACTTC. Protein sequence: CASRLGLLIQETQYF. The rearrangement joins TRBV2 to TRBJ2-5, with D possibly matching TRBD1 (5 bases). The CDR3 spans 15 residues. The germline V and J ends were trimmed by 6 bases and 2 bases, with 16 bases remaining between them. CDR1 is SNHLY and CDR2 is FYNNEI in the germline V gene.